This T cell receptor beta chain appears in the sequencing data of a study of cytomegalovirus exposure and HLA in healthy donors. Study as a whole: Genotyping showed around four fifths of 398 donors falling in the Caucasian-associated ancestry cluster. Whole-study results and caveats: As a later analysis revealed, most CMV-associated TCR beta chains appeared HLA-restricted. Researchers reported in a later analysis that common viral pathogens appeared linked to several top clusters. In a later analysis, 16,951 TCR beta sequences were associated with HLA alleles at 0.05 false discovery rate.

There are a few counts of this clone. Its antigen is not identified. The study ran its PCR with 60 Vbeta and 13 Jbeta primers. The table came from immunoSEQ multiplex PCR; TCRdb's copy has only in-frame clones and leaves some out. The sample shows some 41,000 clones, roughly 51% of them seen only once. Sequenced: PBMCs. This TCR was recovered from a man between 60 and 70 years old in good health and CMV-seronegative.

CDR3 sequence reads: CASSAPPGRPEVTQYF. DNA for the CDR3: TGTGCCAGCAGTGCACCCCCGGGAAGGCCGGAGGTGACCCAGTACTTC. The J gene is TRBJ2-5, the V gene TRBV28; maybe TRBD2 (5 bases). V was pared by 5 bases and J by 7 bases, with 23 bases between. Germline CDR1 reads MDHEN; CDR2 reads SYDVKM. The CDR3 extends over 16 amino acids.